The source of this TCR beta chain is a study of blood T cell repertoires in COVID-19. In the study overall: The study drew acute and convalescent COVID-19 samples from the United States, Italy and Spain.

Per the original data handling: From reference gene primer amplification, estimates of nucleated cell counts were derived. Using immunoSEQ multiplex PCR, the repertoire was profiled, and TCRdb retains in-frame clones only, with some absent. D and trimming were read from the DNA, whereas the V and J calls and clone size are those reported in that table. The sample gives 250,000 to 350,000 clones, roughly 87% of which show up once; approximately 5.2% is in the top ten. The table lists this clone with a count of one. CDR1 LGHDT and CDR2 YNNKEL come from the germline V gene (reference sequence). V lost 4 bases and J lost 8; bases outside the gene matches: 7. The CDR3 sequence is 13 residues long.

This rearrangement joins TRBV3-1 (or the pseudogene TRBV3-2) to TRBJ1-2, with 7 bases aligning to TRBD1. Sequenced material: PBMCs or T cells enriched from blood (not recorded which). The clonotype comes from a woman aged 30 to 39 who had recovered from COVID-19. The CDR3 protein is CASSPGGFGGYTF. Written as DNA, the CDR3 is TGTGCCAGCAGCCCAGGGGGGTTTGGGGGCTACACCTTC.